The rows below give T cell receptor beta chains drawn from one sample of a study of PD-L1 blockade in urothelial cancer. Profiling relied on immunoSEQ multiplex PCR, and the TCRdb table lists in-frame clones only, not all of them. The repertoire holds 100,000 or so clones, with roughly nine tenths as singletons. The input for sequencing was PBMCs, taken around atezolizumab (anti-PD-L1) treatment. Receptors originate from a woman aged 80 or over with urothelial cancer. The CDR3 runs from the conserved cysteine through the conserved F or W. A D gene is named only where the DNA matches it firmly. A row's size may be missing; if present it is once, few, many or a size class.

TGTGCCAGCAGCTCGGGACTTCCACGGACAGATACGCAGTATTTT,CASSSGLPRTDTQYF,NA,NA,TRBJ2-3,TRBV7-3
TGCGCCAGCAGCTTGACACGAGCGGGAGCGGACGAGCAGTACTTC,CASSLTRAGADEQYF,TRBD2,NA,TRBJ2-7,TRBV5-1
TGTGCCAGCACCCCTCCTGGACTAGCGGGAGCCGGTGAGCAGTTCTTC,CASTPPGLAGAGEQFF,TRBD2,NA,TRBJ2-1,TRBV7-2
TGTGCCAGTAGACTTAGCGGGCGGACCTACAATGAGCAGTTCTTC,CASRLSGRTYNEQFF,TRBD2,NA,TRBJ2-1,TRBV19
TGTGCCAGTATGACGACAGCTGCCTCTGGGGCCAACGTCCTGACTTTC,CASMTTAASGANVLTF,NA,NA,TRBJ2-6,TRBV19
TGTGCCTGGAGTGTACTTGGCGGGACCAACACCGGGGAGCTGTTTTTT,CAWSVLGGTNTGELFF,NA,NA,TRBJ2-2,TRBV30
TGTGCCAGCAGTGAATTCTACGGAGGGGAGACCCAGTACTTC,CASSEFYGGETQYF,NA,NA,TRBJ2-5,TRBV25-1
TGTGCCAGCAGTATACAAACCGGGACTAGCGGGAGTAGGACGCAGTATTTT,CASSIQTGTSGSRTQYF,TRBD2,NA,TRBJ2-3,TRBV28
TGTGCCAGCAGTAGTTCGAGTAACTATGGCTACACCTTC,CASSSSSNYGYTF,NA,NA,TRBJ1-2,TRBV28
TGTGCCAGCAGCTTAGTGGGCGGGAGTACCGGGGAGCTGTTTTTT,CASSLVGGSTGELFF,TRBD2,NA,TRBJ2-2,TRBV7-2
TGTGCCAGCAGCCCCTTCCGGGCTAGCGGGGCCCAAGAGACCCAGTACTTC,CASSPFRASGAQETQYF,TRBD2,NA,TRBJ2-5,TRBV11-2
TGTGCCAGCAGTCTTGCAGTGCCCGTGGAAAAACTGTTTTTT,CASSLAVPVEKLFF,NA,NA,TRBJ1-4,TRBV6-1
TGCAGCGGTCGGGAGGGACCTTCGATCACAGATACGCAGTATTTT,CSGREGPSITDTQYF,TRBD2,NA,TRBJ2-3,TRBV29-1
TGCGCCAGCAGCTCGGGACTAGCGGGAGGTGAGCAGTACTTC,CASSSGLAGGEQYF,TRBD2,once,TRBJ2-7,TRBV5-1
TGTGCCAGCAGCTTTTCGGGACAGGGCTATGGCTACACCTTC,CASSFSGQGYGYTF,TRBD1,NA,TRBJ1-2,TRBV5-6
TGTGCCAGCTCACCCACAGATAGCAATCAGCCCCAGCATTTT,CASSPTDSNQPQHF,NA,NA,TRBJ1-5,TRBV18
TGTGCCAGCAGCCCTTGGGTAACAGGGGCGTCTGGTGGAAACACCATATATTTT,CASSPWVTGASGGNTIYF,TRBD1,NA,TRBJ1-3,TRBV9
TGCAGCGTATCCTCCGGGACTAGTGTGGCAGATACGCAGTATTTT,CSVSSGTSVADTQYF,TRBD2,NA,TRBJ2-3,TRBV29-1
TGTGCCAGCAGTTTAACTTTGCAGGGGCAGAGACTGTTTTTT,CASSLTLQGQRLFF,NA,NA,TRBJ1-4,TRBV28
TGTGCCAGCAGCGCGGCCGGTTCTACAATCTATCCCCAGCATTTT,CASSAAGSTIYPQHF,NA,NA,TRBJ1-5,TRBV7-8
TGTGCCACCAGCAGGGTGAGCGGGACTTTGTCCTACGAGCAGTACTTC,CATSRVSGTLSYEQYF,TRBD2,once,TRBJ2-7,TRBV15
TGTGCCAGCAGCCGCGGTGGTAACTATGGCTACACCTTC,CASSRGGNYGYTF,NA,NA,TRBJ1-2,TRBV7-6
TGCGCCAGCAGCTTGAGAGAAGCGGGTAGCGGGATCTACAATGAGCAGTTCTTC,CASSLREAGSGIYNEQFF,TRBD2,NA,TRBJ2-1,TRBV5-1
TGTGCCAGCAGCCGACCAGGGAACACTGAAGCTTTCTTT,CASSRPGNTEAFF,NA,NA,TRBJ1-1,TRBV27
TGTGCCAGCAGCGTAGGAGGGGGACAGGCGTACGAGCAGTACTTC,CASSVGGGQAYEQYF,TRBD1,few,TRBJ2-7,TRBV9
TGTGCCAGCAGCCTTCGACAGGGAATGAAGACCCAGTACTTC,CASSLRQGMKTQYF,TRBD1,NA,TRBJ2-5,TRBV9
TGTGCCAGCAGTGACGCAGGGTTGGGATATGGCTACACCTTC,CASSDAGLGYGYTF,NA,NA,TRBJ1-2,TRBV6-4
TGTGCCTGGAAGGGGGACAGGGTGAACACTGAAGCTTTCTTT,CAWKGDRVNTEAFF,TRBD1,NA,TRBJ1-1,TRBV30
TGTGCCAGCAGTTCCTCCGGGACAGCTATACGCAGAGAAGCTTTCTTT,CASSSSGTAIRREAFF,TRBD1,NA,TRBJ1-1,TRBV28
TGTGCCAGCAGCCCACCGCCCGGACTAGCGGGAGTAGGGGACGAGCAGTACTTC,CASSPPPGLAGVGDEQYF,TRBD2,NA,TRBJ2-7,TRBV7-2
TGTGCCAGCAGCCCACTAGGGAGGCCGAAGGAGTTCTTC,CASSPLGRPKEFF,NA,NA,TRBJ2-1,TRBV6-5
TGTGCCAGCTCACCGGCACAACCGAGGGGCAATCAGCCCCAGCATTTT,CASSPAQPRGNQPQHF,NA,few,TRBJ1-5,TRBV18
TGTGCCAGCAGTGAATGGGTCCTAGCGGGAGTGGAGTACAATGAGCAGTTCTTC,CASSEWVLAGVEYNEQFF,TRBD2,NA,TRBJ2-1,TRBV2
TGTGCCAGCAGTGACGCCAGTCCCGCAACAGATACGCAGTATTTT,CASSDASPATDTQYF,NA,NA,TRBJ2-3,TRBV6-1
TGCGCCAGCAGCTTGGTAAACAGGAACACAGATACGCAGTATTTT,CASSLVNRNTDTQYF,NA,NA,TRBJ2-3,TRBV5-1
TGTGCCAGCAGTCCCCCCCCAAACTACGAGCAGTACTTC,CASSPPPNYEQYF,NA,NA,TRBJ2-7,TRBV28
TGTGCCAGCAGCTTAGCGTTCAGGGGCGAGACCCAGTACTTC,CASSLAFRGETQYF,NA,NA,TRBJ2-5,TRBV7-2
TGTGCCAGCTCACCACTACCGGGTGAAGCTTTCTTT,CASSPLPGEAFF,NA,NA,TRBJ1-1,TRBV18
TGCAGCGTTGAGGGGGGGGACTATGGCTACACCTTC,CSVEGGDYGYTF,NA,NA,TRBJ1-2,TRBV29-1
TGTGCCAGCAGCGTAGCGACTGCTAACACTGAAGCTTTCTTT,CASSVATANTEAFF,NA,NA,TRBJ1-1,TRBV9
TGTGCCAGCTCACCACGGACAGGGACGAACACTGAAGCTTTCTTT,CASSPRTGTNTEAFF,TRBD1,NA,TRBJ1-1,TRBV18
TGTGCCAGCAGCGGCAGCGGGAGTTCCTACAATGAGCAGTTCTTC,CASSGSGSSYNEQFF,TRBD2,once,TRBJ2-1,TRBV9
TGTGCCAGCAAGGCAGGGGCGAGGGGCACTGAAGCTTTCTTT,CASKAGARGTEAFF,NA,NA,TRBJ1-1,TRBV28
TGTGCCAGCAGACGGACAGGGGGGCACACTGAAGCTTTCTTT,CASRRTGGHTEAFF,TRBD1,NA,TRBJ1-1,TRBV6-5
TGTGCCAGCTCACGAGACAGTAGAAACACTGAAGCTTTCTTT,CASSRDSRNTEAFF,NA,NA,TRBJ1-1,TRBV18
TGCGCCAGCAGCTTGGGGCAGGGTAGGGAAAAACTGTTTTTT,CASSLGQGREKLFF,NA,NA,TRBJ1-4,TRBV5-1
TGTGCCAGCAGCTTACCGGGGGTTGGCGGGGAGCTGTTTTTT,CASSLPGVGGELFF,NA,NA,TRBJ2-2,TRBV5-6
TGTGCCAGCTCATCGGAGGGGCTGGGGGAGACCCAGTACTTC,CASSSEGLGETQYF,NA,NA,TRBJ2-5,TRBV18
TGTGCCAGCAGTGAAGTCGATTCTTGGACTAGCGGGAGGAAAATGGAGACCCAGTACTTC,CASSEVDSWTSGRKMETQYF,TRBD2,NA,TRBJ2-5,TRBV6-1
TGTGCCAGCAGTTCGGGACAGGCCCCGAGGACTGAAGCTTTCTTT,CASSSGQAPRTEAFF,TRBD1,NA,TRBJ1-1,TRBV6-6